Shown below are 24 T cell receptor beta chains from a single sample sequenced in a study of identical twins. One entry per CDR3 protein results from TCRdb running MiXCR on the 5' RACE reads. The sample contains 450,000 or so distinct CDR3 sequences, approximately 25% of which appear only once. These data also featured in a second study, about T cells expressing NK-cell markers.

Source material: CD4+ T cells sorted from blood. Receptors originate from a woman aged 18-29 years in good health.

This sequence joins TRBV20-1 and TRBJ2-5, with D unclear. V lost 5 bases and J 5 bases, leaving 6 bases between the germline ends. Per germline, CDR1 DFQATT and CDR2 SNEGSKA (reference sequence). The CDR3 is 10 residues long. The CDR3 is CSALLETQYF. The CDR3 bases are TGCAGTGCTCTCCTGGAGACCCAGTACTTC.

The rearrangement joins TRBV12-3 or TRBV12-4 to TRBJ2-1; tentative D call: TRBD2 (6 bases). The V end lost 7 bases, the J end lost 10 bases, and 17 bases lay between the germline ends. This CDR3 contains 13 residues. The CDR3 nucleotides read TGTGCCAGCAATTGGGACTTGCTGACGGAGCAGTTCTTC. As protein: CASNWDLLTEQFF.

The table lists this clonotype with a few counts. The chain couples TRBV5-1 to TRBJ1-6, with TRBD1 as a possible D gene (5 bases). CDR1 SGHRS and CDR2 YFSETQ come from the germline V gene. This CDR3 contains 15 residues. V shed 6 bases and J shed 4 bases, with 14 bases lying between them. Written as DNA, the CDR3 is TGCGCCAGCACGGAAGAGGGGTTTTATAATTCACCCCTCCACTTT. Translation gives CASTEEGFYNSPLHF.

CDR3 sequence reads: CASSLTQGDAFF. The DNA of the CDR3 is TGTGCCAGCAGCTTGACGCAGGGTGACGCTTTCTTT. The V call is TRBV7-9, the J call TRBJ1-1; a possible D gene is TRBD1 (5 bases). V was cut by 3 bases and J by 11 bases, with 13 bases left in between. Germline CDR1 SEHNR, CDR2 FQNEAQ (reference sequence). The CDR3 loop spans 12 amino acids.

The rearrangement links TRBV2 to TRBJ2-3; D is possibly TRBD2 (7 bases). The CDR3 spans 16 residues. Trimming took off 7 bases at V and 4 bases at J, with 21 bases between the two ends. Germline values: CDR1 SNHLY, CDR2 FYNNEI. The CDR3 DNA sequence: TGTGCCAGCACCCAAAGGGGGGGCCAAATCGCAGATACGCAGTATTTT. This sequence encodes CASTQRGGQIADTQYF.

J is TRBJ2-1 and V is TRBV27; TRBD1 matches 9 bases. Germline V lookup: CDR1 MNHEY, CDR2 SMNVEV (reference sequence). The CDR3 is 15 amino acids. J was trimmed by 6 bases and V by 11 bases; bases with no gene match: 14. The CDR3 DNA sequence: TGTGCCGGACACCCTCCACAGGGGGCAAGCAATGAGCAGTTCTTC. Translating gives CAGHPPQGASNEQFF.

J is TRBJ1-2 and V is TRBV12-5; D is undetermined. The germline gives CDR1 LGHNT, CDR2 FRNRAP. V shed 6 bases and J shed 4 bases, with 9 bases lying between them. The CDR3 spans 12 residues. CDR3 in DNA: TGTGCTAGTGGCCCATGGGGCTATGGCTACACCTTC. It specifies CASGPWGYGYTF.

This clonotype was recorded a few times. This rearrangement joins TRBV29-1 to TRBJ1-2, with 12 bases aligning to TRBD1. This CDR3 region has 13 residues. Per germline, CDR1 SQVTM and CDR2 ANQGSEA. V shed 4 bases and J 7 bases; nucleotides not matched to a gene: 4. In nucleotides, the CDR3 is TGCAGCGTTGGGGACAGGGGGCTACGTGGCTACACCTTC. Its translation: CSVGDRGLRGYTF.

This clonotype has more than one count but fewer than ten. The rearrangement joins TRBV7-2 to TRBJ2-7, with 11 positions matching TRBD2. The CDR3 length is 13 residues. Looked up from germline, CDR1 is SGHTA and CDR2 is FQGNSA. After removal of 2 bases from V and 7 bases from J, the junction contained 1 base not matched to a gene. In nucleotides, the CDR3 is TGTGCCAGCAGCTTACTAGCGGGAGGTGAGCAGTACTTC. Protein: CASSLLAGGEQYF.

V usage is TRBV25-1 and J usage is TRBJ1-6; a possible D gene is TRBD1 (6 bases). The germline V gene has CDR1 MGHDK and CDR2 SYGVNS. The CDR3 spans 15 residues. Trimming left V 3 bases short and J 3 bases short, with 9 bases between. CDR3 DNA: TGTGCCAGCAGTGAGGGACAATACTATAATTCACCCCTCCACTTT. Translated, it gives CASSEGQYYNSPLHF.

V usage is TRBV5-1 and J usage is TRBJ1-1; D is perhaps TRBD1 (5 bases). V lost 1 base and J lost 6, with 25 bases in between. The CDR3 extends over 18 amino acids. Germline CDR1 is SGHRS and CDR2 is YFSETQ. CDR3 in DNA: TGCGCCAGCAGCTTGAATAATTACCTGACACACGTGGGGCCTGAAGCTTTCTTT. It translates to CASSLNNYLTHVGPEAFF. Looking up the rest from reference TRBV5-1 and TRBJ1-1 gives the full variable domain: KAGVTQTPRYLIKTRGQQVTLSCSPISGHRSVSWYQQTPGQGLQFLFEYFSETQRNKGNFPGRFSGRQFSNSRSEMNVSTLELGDSALYLCASSLNNYLTHVGPEAFFGQGTRLTVV.

The genes are TRBV20-1 and TRBJ2-1, with 12 nucleotides matching TRBD2. With 1 base clipped from V and 7 bases from J, the junction kept 20 bases outside the gene matches. CDR1 is DFQATT and CDR2 is SNEGSKA in the germline V gene (reference sequence). CDR3 length: 20 amino acids. The CDR3 sequence: CSARGFRASGGAFLINEQFF. CDR3 DNA: TGCAGTGCTAGAGGGTTCCGGGCTAGCGGGGGGGCCTTTCTAATAAATGAGCAGTTCTTC.

The chain is built from TRBV11-1 and TRBJ2-1; 9 nucleotides align to TRBD1. Germline CDR1 is SGHAT and CDR2 is FQDESV (reference sequence). The CDR3 spans 19 residues. The V gene end was trimmed by 6 bases and the J gene end by 4 bases; junction bases not matched to a gene: 19. Written as DNA, the CDR3 is TGTGCCAGCAGGCGGAGGGGACAGGGAGACGGCTTAGGGTACAATGAGCAGTTCTTC. Translation gives CASRRRGQGDGLGYNEQFF.

The sample holds a few counts of this clonotype. The CDR3 here is CASTDPWQEQFF. CDR3 DNA sequence: TGTGCCAGCACTGACCCTTGGCAGGAGCAGTTCTTC. This chain connects TRBV12-3 or TRBV12-4 to TRBJ2-1; D is uncertain. V was pared by 7 bases and J by 10 bases, with 14 bases between. This CDR3 comprises 12 residues.

The gene calls are TRBV4-1 and TRBJ2-1; 8 positions match TRBD2. J was trimmed by 0 bases and V by 3 bases; bases with no gene match: 4. Germline-derived CDR1 and CDR2 are MGHRA and YSYEKL. The CDR3 sequence is 16 residues long. DNA for the CDR3: TGCGCCAGCAGCCACACGGCGGGGGGCTCCTACAATGAGCAGTTCTTC. This encodes CASSHTAGGSYNEQFF.

This clonotype has only a few counts. The chain couples TRBV11-3 to TRBJ1-4; D not certain. This CDR3 comprises 14 residues. CDR1 and CDR2 from the germline V gene are SGHNT and YENEEA. Trimming removed 7 bases from V and 8 bases from J, with 17 bases in between. CDR3 amino acids: CASTTQEEGEKLFF. For the CDR3, the DNA is TGTGCCAGCACTACTCAGGAGGAAGGAGAAAAACTGTTTTTT.

On this clonotype itself: The junction departs from germline at one end; a sequencing error may be responsible. The CDR3 DNA reads TGTGCCAGCAGCTTAGTCGGGGGCGCTCCCTACGAGCATTACTTC. Translating it yields CASSLVGGAPYEHYF. The chain links TRBV7-2 to TRBJ2-7; perhaps D is TRBD1 or TRBD2 (6 bases each). Germline CDR1 and CDR2: SGHTA and FQGNSA. This CDR3 has 15 amino acids.

V is TRBV20-1 and J is TRBJ2-1, with 8 bases lining up with TRBD2. After removal of 6 bases from V and 0 bases from J, the junction contained 10 bases not matched to a gene. The germline V gene encodes CDR1 DFQATT and CDR2 SNEGSKA (reference sequence). This CDR3 contains 16 residues. The DNA for the CDR3 is TGCAGTGCGCAGGGGCTAGCGGGCCTCTCCTACAATGAGCAGTTCTTC. This codes for CSAQGLAGLSYNEQFF.

The chain joins TRBV30 to TRBJ2-1; D is tentatively TRBD1 or TRBD2 (5 bases each). V was cut by 3 bases and J by 10 bases, with 19 bases left in between. The germline CDR1 and CDR2 sequences are GTSNPN and SVGIG (reference sequence). CDR3 length: 14 residues. The CDR3 here is CAWSQPGPAREQFF. The CDR3 region has the DNA TGTGCCTGGAGCCAACCGGGACCCGCCAGGGAGCAGTTCTTC.

The chain recombines TRBV25-1 with TRBJ1-4, with no clear D. The V gene's germline CDR1 is MGHDK and CDR2 SYGVNS. The CDR3 loop spans 14 amino acids. Trimming removed 3 bases at V and 7 bases at J, with 12 bases between. In DNA, the CDR3 is TGTGCCAGCAGTGACCAGTTCGGTAGTGAAAAACTGTTTTTT. Its protein is CASSDQFGSEKLFF.

The CDR3, as DNA: TGTGCCAGCAAGACAATCGGTTCACCCCTCCACTTT. Translation gives CASKTIGSPLHF. The gene calls are TRBV27 and TRBJ1-6; D is ambiguous. The CDR3 covers 12 residues. Germline CDR1 is MNHEY and CDR2 is SMNVEV (reference sequence). Trimming took 7 bases from V and 9 from J, leaving 10 bases between them.

This clonotype was picked up a small number of times. This rearrangement joins TRBV12-3 or TRBV12-4 to TRBJ2-5; D is possibly TRBD2 (5 bases). The CDR3 is 15 residues long. With 5 bases removed from V and 2 bases from J, the gap between germline ends came to 15 bases. In DNA, the CDR3 is TGTGCCAGCAGTCTTCGGAATGGAGGACAAGAGACCCAGTACTTC. Translation gives CASSLRNGGQETQYF.

The chain employs TRBV14 and TRBJ2-7; 8 bases fit TRBD1. The CDR3 consists of 15 residues. V gave up 6 bases and J gave up 2 bases; unmatched junction bases: 9. Germline V gene sequence: CDR1 SGHDN, CDR2 FVKESK. CDR3 protein: CASRKGGQGTYEQYF. The CDR3 coding sequence is TGTGCCAGCAGGAAGGGCGGACAGGGCACCTACGAGCAGTACTTC.

A few counts support this clonotype. This chain uses TRBV29-1 with TRBJ1-2; D uncertain. This CDR3 is 14 amino acids long. Trimming pared 0 bases from V and 0 bases from J, leaving 8 bases between. Looked up from germline, CDR1 is SQVTM and CDR2 is ANQGSEA. The CDR3 nucleotides are TGCAGCGTTGAAGATCCGGGGACTAACTATGGCTACACCTTC. It encodes CSVEDPGTNYGYTF.